Listed below are T cell receptor beta chains from one sample, sequenced in a study of shared clonotypes between healthy human individuals. Data came from immunoSEQ multiplex PCR; TCRdb stores just in-frame clones and leaves some out. The data contain roughly 2.1 million clones, 85% to 95% of them singletons. The sample was naive CD8+ T cells from PBMCs. All receptors derive from a man aged 18 to 30 in good health. Some clones in this sample may be carry-over from other donors' samples. Both conserved end residues are part of each CDR3. The D gene is left open where the match is weak. Expanded clones are given a class, and other clones once, few, many or no size at all.

cdr3_nt	cdr3_aa	v_call	d_call	clone_size	j_call
TGTGCCAGCGGCACTACAGGGCTGAGGCGGACCCAGTACTTC	CASGTTGLRRTQYF	TRBV6-5	.	.	TRBJ2-5
TGCGCCAGCAGCCAAGACGGTTGGCGGGAGGGTGATGATACGCAGTATTTT	CASSQDGWREGDDTQYF	TRBV4-1	TRBD2	.	TRBJ2-3
TGTGCCAGCAGTTTATCTCACAGTAAGACCAGGTACACCGGGGAGCTGTTTTTT	CASSLSHSKTRYTGELFF	TRBV27	.	.	TRBJ2-2
TGCGCCAGCAGCCCCCCAACGGGAGTTAGGAATGAGCAGTTCTTC	CASSPPTGVRNEQFF	TRBV5-1	.	.	TRBJ2-1
TGTGCCAGCAGAGAGTACACCCGGGGACTCTACGAGCAGTACTTC	CASREYTRGLYEQYF	TRBV27	.	.	TRBJ2-7
TGTGCCAGCAGCGGGGGGAATACGCAGTATTTT	CASSGGNTQYF	TRBV2	TRBD2	.	TRBJ2-3
TGTGCCAGCAGCGTAGGTGGTGGACCGACTGGGTACACCGGGGAGCTGTTTTTT	CASSVGGGPTGYTGELFF	TRBV9	.	.	TRBJ2-2
TGTGCCAGCAGCTTAGGGCTAGCGGCTTACAATGAGCAGTTCTTC	CASSLGLAAYNEQFF	TRBV7-9	TRBD2	.	TRBJ2-1
TGTGCCAGCAGCTTTTTGGACAGAAACTCCTACGAGCAGTACTTC	CASSFLDRNSYEQYF	TRBV5-8	.	.	TRBJ2-7
TGTGCCAGCAGCTTAGGAAGTGCCCGAGATACGCAGTATTTT	CASSLGSARDTQYF	TRBV13	.	.	TRBJ2-3
TGTGCCTGGAGTGTATCCCCGCCGGAGCAGTACTTC	CAWSVSPPEQYF	TRBV30	.	.	TRBJ2-7
TGTGCCACCAAGCGGGAGCCCCAGGACGAGCAGTACTTC	CATKREPQDEQYF	TRBV15	TRBD2	.	TRBJ2-7
TGTGCCAGCAGCTTCCCGAGGACTAGCGGGAGGGTATACAATGAGCAGTTCTTC	CASSFPRTSGRVYNEQFF	TRBV7-9	TRBD2	once	TRBJ2-1
TGTGCCAGCAGCTTGGGGGATGAGCAGTTCTTC	CASSLGDEQFF	TRBV2	.	.	TRBJ2-1
TGTGCCAGCAGGGCCTTGGGGCGGAACACTGAAGCTTTCTTT	CASRALGRNTEAFF	TRBV27	.	once	TRBJ1-1
TGTGCCAGCAAAAACCGGGCTTACAATGAGCAGTTCTTC	CASKNRAYNEQFF	TRBV6-5	.	.	TRBJ2-1
TGTGCCAGCAGTTTAGGGACGAACTACGGGAGAACGGGGACAGATACGCAGTATTTT	CASSLGTNYGRTGTDTQYF	TRBV28	.	.	TRBJ2-3
TGTGCCAGCAGCTCCGACAGGGGCTATGGCTACACCTTC	CASSSDRGYGYTF	TRBV13	TRBD1	.	TRBJ1-2
TGTGCCAGCAGTGAAGAAGTCCAGGGTGGGTTGAGACGGTTCTTC	CASSEEVQGGLRRFF	TRBV6-1	.	.	TRBJ2-1
TGTGCCAGCAGCTCTTTTGGTGGTAGCGGGAACACCGGGGAGCTGTTTTTT	CASSSFGGSGNTGELFF	TRBV7-9	.	.	TRBJ2-2
TGCGCCAGCAGCCTCGGTAGCTCCTACGAGCAGTACTTC	CASSLGSSYEQYF	TRBV4-1	.	.	TRBJ2-7
TGCGCCAGCAGCCAAAGTCCGACCCTCCTCGGGGAGCTGTTTTTT	CASSQSPTLLGELFF	TRBV4-1	.	once	TRBJ2-2
TGTGCCAGCAGTGAGGGAAGGGGGCATACTGAAGCTTTCTTT	CASSEGRGHTEAFF	TRBV2	TRBD1	.	TRBJ1-1
TGTGCCAGCTTATCTAGCGGGAGGGATGAGCAGTTCTTC	CASLSSGRDEQFF	TRBV7-9	TRBD2	.	TRBJ2-1
TGTGCCAGCAGTCGGAGGACTAGCGGCGCCGACTACGAGCAGTACTTC	CASSRRTSGADYEQYF	TRBV27	TRBD2	.	TRBJ2-7
TGTGCCAGCACCACCGGCCCGGGGGATCATGGCTACACCTTC	CASTTGPGDHGYTF	TRBV9	.	.	TRBJ1-2
TGTGCCAGCACCCCAGACAGGGACTATGGCTACACCTTC	CASTPDRDYGYTF	TRBV28	TRBD1	.	TRBJ1-2
TGCAGCGCCACAGGGGGCATGAACACTGAAGCTTTCTTT	CSATGGMNTEAFF	TRBV29-1	TRBD1	few	TRBJ1-1
TGTGCCTGGAGCGCTGGGATCGAAGCTTTCTTT	CAWSAGIEAFF	TRBV30	.	few	TRBJ1-1
TGCGCCAGCCGGTCGGGACTAGCGGGAGTGTGGGAGACCCAGTACTTC	CASRSGLAGVWETQYF	TRBV5-1	TRBD2	.	TRBJ2-5
TGCAGCGTCTTAGACAGGGGGACTGAAGCTTTCTTT	CSVLDRGTEAFF	TRBV29-1	TRBD1	.	TRBJ1-1
TGCGCCAGCGAGGACAGGAACACGAATCAGCCCCAGCATTTT	CASEDRNTNQPQHF	TRBV23-1	TRBD1	.	TRBJ1-5
TGCGCCAGCAGCCAAGGTTTACTAAATGAAAAACTGTTTTTT	CASSQGLLNEKLFF	TRBV4-3	.	.	TRBJ1-4
TGTGCCAGCAGCGTAGTCCAAGGGCGGAATACCGGGGAGCTGTTTTTT	CASSVVQGRNTGELFF	TRBV9	.	.	TRBJ2-2
TGTGCCACCAGCCCCGGGGGACAGTACTACGAGCAGTACTTC	CATSPGGQYYEQYF	TRBV15	.	.	TRBJ2-7
TGCGCCAGCAGTTCTGACAGTAACAATGAGCAGTTCTTC	CASSSDSNNEQFF	TRBV10-1	.	.	TRBJ2-1
TGTGCCAGTAGTGAGGGGGGACCCCCGTACGGACAGTACTTC	CASSEGGPPYGQYF	TRBV19	.	.	TRBJ2-7
TGTGCCAGCAGCTTAAGCCCCAGCGGGGGGCCTGAGGAGACCCAGTACTTC	CASSLSPSGGPEETQYF	TRBV7-3	TRBD2	.	TRBJ2-5
TGCGCCAGCAGCCAAGAGCAGGAGGGCAGCCGTCGGTCCTACGAGCAGTACTTC	CASSQEQEGSRRSYEQYF	TRBV4-1	.	.	TRBJ2-7
TGTGCCAGCAGTGATCAGGGGCGGAATGGCTACACCTTC	CASSDQGRNGYTF	TRBV25-1	.	.	TRBJ1-2
TGTGCCAGCAGCGCGGGGTTGCTGCCCACAGATACGCAGTATTTT	CASSAGLLPTDTQYF	TRBV9	.	once	TRBJ2-3
TGTGCCAGCAGCCCCAGGGACAGGGAAGGCGAGCAGTACTTC	CASSPRDREGEQYF	TRBV7-9	TRBD1	.	TRBJ2-7